Sequencing of this T cell receptor (beta chain) was carried out in a study of T-cell reconstitution after alpha-beta-depleted transplantation in children (TCRdb year 2016). Describing the broader study: T-cell immune reconstitution after TCRalphabeta/CD19-depleted allogeneic hematopoietic cell transplantation in children was quantitatively tracked in the study by means of TCR repertoire profiling.

The library relied on PCR. The run used an Illumina HiSeq 2500. Molecular barcoding was employed in the preparation of TCR libraries, with unique molecular identifiers being used to normalize TCRbeta repertoire quantification. TCRdb redid the processing of the public reads, applying fastp at Q25 and MiXCR, and retained in-frame beta chains. Identical CDR3 protein sequences are pooled into one entry, listed with their most common genes and DNA. This sample is represented by more than 550,000 distinct CDR3 sequences; 10% of them were singletons. 4% of the sample belongs to the ten largest clones. The CDR3 runs 16 residues from the cysteine to the phenylalanine. The only DNA kept is the CDR3, 48 bases in frame from the first base. V and J lose 2 bases and 4 bases, and a span of 15 bases separates them. Based on the germline V gene, the CDR1 and CDR2 sequences are SGHVS and FQNEAQ. Concerning this clonotype itself: Its antigen is currently not known. No qualities accompany the bases; no much larger clone lies one base away.

The specimen was PBMCs from the stem cell graft donor, collected from the stem cell graft. Recombination connected TRBV7-8 to TRBJ2-1, with the D gene not clear enough to name. The sequence was collected from a human donor who donated a stem cell graft to a child with acute myeloid leukemia. The bases read TGTGCCAGCAGCTTATCTCACAGACCAAGTTACAATGAGCAGTTCTTC. It specifies CASSLSHRPSYNEQFF.